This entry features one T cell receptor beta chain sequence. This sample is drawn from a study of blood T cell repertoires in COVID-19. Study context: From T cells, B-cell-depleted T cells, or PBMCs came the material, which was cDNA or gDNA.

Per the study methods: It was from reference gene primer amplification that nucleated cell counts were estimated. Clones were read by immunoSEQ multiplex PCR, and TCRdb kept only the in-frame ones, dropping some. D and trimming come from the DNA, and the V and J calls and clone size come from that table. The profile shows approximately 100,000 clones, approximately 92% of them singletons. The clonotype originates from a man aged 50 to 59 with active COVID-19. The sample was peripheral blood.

CDR3 amino acids: CASRSTGQGASPLHF. CDR3 nucleotide sequence: TGTGCCAGCAGGTCAACCGGACAGGGGGCTTCACCCCTCCACTTT. The rearrangement links TRBV7-8 to TRBJ1-6; the match to TRBD1 covers 11 bases. This CDR3 contains 15 residues. V shed 6 bases and J 9 bases; nucleotides not matched to a gene: 7. Germline CDR1 SGHVS, CDR2 FQNEAQ.